These 5 T cell receptor beta chains originate from one sample sequenced in a study of blood T cell repertoires in COVID-19. Assay: immunoSEQ multiplex PCR; the TCRdb copy retains only in-frame clones and omits some. The table records about 160,000 clones, roughly four fifths of them present only once. Material: peripheral blood. The receptors come from a man in his 60s with active or convalescent COVID-19.

The chain links TRBV11-2 to TRBJ2-2, with 11 bases that match TRBD2. V shed 5 bases and J 6 bases; nucleotides not matched to a gene: 5. Germline V gene lookup returns CDR1 SGHAT and CDR2 FQNNGV. The CDR3 contains 15 residues. The CDR3 here is CASSKLAGESGELFF. The CDR3 region has the DNA TGTGCCAGCAGCAAACTAGCGGGAGAGTCCGGGGAGCTGTTTTTT.

The chain has TRBV6-5 and TRBJ1-1; TRBD1 is a possible D gene (5 bases). Trimming took off 6 bases at V and 3 bases at J, with 11 bases between the two ends. The CDR3 covers 13 residues. Looked up from germline, CDR1 is MNHEY and CDR2 is SVGAGI. This CDR3 reads CASRTQGHTEAFF. CDR3 nucleotides: TGTGCCAGCAGGACGCAGGGCCACACTGAAGCTTTCTTT.

The rearrangement uses TRBV4-1 and TRBJ1-6; D unclear. The germline V and J ends were trimmed by 4 bases and 0 bases, with 10 bases remaining between them. Germline V CDR1 and CDR2: MGHRA, YSYEKL. The CDR3 sequence is 16 residues long. The CDR3 sequence: CASSLSGSSYNSPLHF. CDR3 bases: TGCGCCAGCAGCCTGTCGGGGAGCTCCTATAATTCACCCCTCCACTTT.

In nucleotides, the CDR3 is TGTGCCAGCAGCTTCTCCGGGACAGGGGTGCACGAGCAGTACTTC. Translating gives CASSFSGTGVHEQYF. The rearrangement joins TRBV13 to TRBJ2-7, with 10 positions matching TRBD1. This CDR3 has 15 residues. Germline V gene sequence: CDR1 PRHDT, CDR2 FYEKMQ (reference sequence). J lost 5 bases, V lost 3 bases, and 7 bases had no gene match.

Only one count was recorded for this clone. The rearrangement joins TRBV12-3 or TRBV12-4 to TRBJ2-1, with a tentative D call TRBD2 (5 bases). The V and J ends lost 3 bases and 10 bases respectively, with 13 bases between them. The length of the CDR3 is 13 residues. The CDR3, as DNA: TGTGCCAGCAGTTTGCTGGGAGAGAGCGAGCAGTTCTTC. Its translation: CASSLLGESEQFF.